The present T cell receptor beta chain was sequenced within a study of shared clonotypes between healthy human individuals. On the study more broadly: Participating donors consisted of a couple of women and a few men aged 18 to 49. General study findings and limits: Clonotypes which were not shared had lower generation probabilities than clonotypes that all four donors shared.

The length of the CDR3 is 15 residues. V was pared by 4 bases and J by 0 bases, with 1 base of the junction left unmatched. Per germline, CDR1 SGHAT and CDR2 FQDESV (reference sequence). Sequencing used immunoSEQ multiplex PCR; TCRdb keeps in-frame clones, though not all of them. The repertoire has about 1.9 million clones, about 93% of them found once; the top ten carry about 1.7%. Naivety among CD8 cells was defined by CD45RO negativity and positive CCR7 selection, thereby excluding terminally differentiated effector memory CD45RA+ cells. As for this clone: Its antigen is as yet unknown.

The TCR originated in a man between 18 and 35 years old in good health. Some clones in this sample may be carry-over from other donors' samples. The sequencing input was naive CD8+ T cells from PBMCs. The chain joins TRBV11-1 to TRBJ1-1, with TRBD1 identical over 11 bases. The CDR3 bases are TGTGCCAGCAGCTGGACAGGGGGCGTGAACACTGAAGCTTTCTTT. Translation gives CASSWTGGVNTEAFF.